This TCR beta chain was recorded in a study of OX40 agonist ivuxolimab in advanced cancers. Turning to this clone: Its matching antigen is unknown.

Some clones are missing from TCRdb's copy, which holds only in-frame ones; the method was immunoSEQ multiplex PCR. The repertoire holds about 71,000 clones, with about 90% as singletons. Study-wide points: Clonal expansion by week 6 occurred in CD4+ and CD8+ blood T cells (at 0.1 to 3.0 mg/kg).

V shed 4 bases and J shed 3 bases, with 4 bases lying between them. This CDR3 has 12 amino acids. CDR1 and CDR2 (germline): MDHEN, SYDVKM. Blood sampling took place at baseline, cycle 4 day 1, and cycle 7 day 1. The sequence came from an adult with an advanced solid tumor such as melanoma, head and neck, liver or kidney cancer. Sequenced here: CD4+ or CD8+ T cells sorted from blood, sampled in a trial of the OX40 agonist ivuxolimab. The V call is TRBV28, the J call TRBJ2-1; D uncertain. This CDR3 reads CASSWGYNEQFF. In DNA, the CDR3 is TGTGCCAGCAGTTGGGGCTACAATGAGCAGTTCTTC. Variable domain in full (rest from reference TRBV28 and TRBJ2-1): DVKVTQSSRYLVKRTGEKVFLECVQDMDHENMFWYRQDPGLGLRLIYFSYDVKMKEKGDIPEGYSVSREKKERFSLILESASTNQTSMYLCASSWGYNEQFFGPGTRLTVL.